These 8 T cell receptor beta chains originate from one sample sequenced in a study of Graves' ophthalmopathy and Graves' hyperthyroidism. The TCR beta CDR3 regions underwent amplification from RNA transcripts. In the first round, RT-PCR was carried out with HTBI primers, and a multiplex PCR formed the second round. In TCRdb, the multiplex PCR reads were re-called with MiXCR into one record per CDR3 protein. The sample has about 740,000 distinct CDR3 sequences; 35% to 50% are singletons. Sequenced input: peripheral blood. The receptor source for this set is an adult man with Graves' ophthalmopathy.

This rearrangement joins TRBV7-9 to TRBJ2-7; D call uncertain. The CDR3 contains 13 residues. Germline V gene data show CDR1 as SEHNR and CDR2 as FQNEAQ (reference sequence). Trimming took 2 bases from V and 7 from J, leaving 12 bases between them. CDR3 sequence: CASSLKVSGEQYF. The CDR3 nucleotides read TGTGCCAGCAGCTTAAAGGTCTCCGGGGAGCAGTACTTC.

The V and J genes are TRBV6-5 and TRBJ2-2; D gene ambiguous. V was trimmed by 6 bases and J by 1 base, leaving 12 bases between them. The germline V gene has CDR1 MNHEY and CDR2 SVGAGI. This CDR3 contains 15 residues. In DNA, the CDR3 is TGTGCCAGCAGCCGAGCGCGTTTGAACACCGGGGAGCTGTTTTTT. The encoded protein is CASSRARLNTGELFF.

The CDR3 is CASGRQVISGANVLTF. The CDR3 DNA reads TGTGCCAGCGGGCGACAGGTGATATCTGGGGCCAACGTCCTGACTTTC. V usage is TRBV9 and J usage is TRBJ2-6; tentatively, D is TRBD1 (6 bases). Trimming left V 7 bases short and J 1 base short, with 15 bases between. Germline V lookup: CDR1 SGDLS, CDR2 YYNGEE. CDR3 length: 16 amino acids.

The chain couples TRBV9 to TRBJ1-6, with 11 bases aligning to TRBD1. The CDR3 has 14 residues. V dropped 6 bases and J dropped 9; count of bases not matched to a gene: 5. Germline values: CDR1 SGDLS, CDR2 YYNGEE. The CDR3: CASNPGQGGSPLHF. CDR3 coding DNA: TGTGCCAGCAACCCGGGACAGGGGGGTTCACCCCTCCACTTT. Using reference TRBV9 and TRBJ1-6 for the parts outside the CDR3, the full variable domain is DSGVTQTPKHLITATGQRVTLRCSPRSGDLSVYWYQQSLDQGLQFLIQYYNGEERAKGNILERFSAQQFPDLHSELNLSSLELGDSALYFCASNPGQGGSPLHFGNGTRLTVT.

The CDR3 bases are TGTGCCAGCAGTGAGACAGGGGCTGTAGGCTACACCTTC. Translated, it gives CASSETGAVGYTF. V and J are TRBV2 and TRBJ1-2; TRBD1 agrees at 8 bases. This CDR3 contains 13 residues. Trimming cost V 3 bases and J 8 bases; bases outside gene matches: 5. The germline gives CDR1 SNHLY, CDR2 FYNNEI.

This clonotype showed up many times. The CDR3 nucleotides are TGTGCCATCAGTGCCCGACTAGTCCAAACATCTGGGGCCAACGTCCTGACTTTC. Translating it yields CAISARLVQTSGANVLTF. The chain has TRBV10-3 and TRBJ2-6; possible D gene TRBD2, 6 bases. The V end was cut by 4 bases, the J end by 1 base, with 17 bases between. This CDR3 is 18 amino acids long. Germline V gene data show CDR1 as ENHRY and CDR2 as SYGVKD.

This clonotype was seen many times. This chain connects TRBV7-2 to TRBJ2-7; 9 bases are a match to TRBD1. The CDR3 is 14 amino acids. The V gene's germline CDR1 is SGHTA and CDR2 FQGNSA. V was pared by 5 bases and J by 6 bases, with 8 bases of the junction left unmatched. CDR3 DNA: TGTGCCAGCAGCCCGGGACAGGGACGTCTCGAGCAGTACTTC. It codes for CASSPGQGRLEQYF.

The V gene is TRBV25-1, the J gene TRBJ2-2; TRBD1 is a possible D gene (5 bases). The V gene lost 6 bases and the J gene lost 4 bases, with 9 bases spanning the gap. The length of the CDR3 is 13 residues. Germline V lookup: CDR1 MGHDK, CDR2 SYGVNS. As DNA, the CDR3 is TGTGCCAGCAGGCCTGACAGCACCGGGGAGCTGTTTTTT. Translated: CASRPDSTGELFF. The full variable domain, rest sourced from reference TRBV25-1 and TRBJ2-2, is EADIYQTPRYLVIGTGKKITLECSQTMGHDKMYWYQQDPGMELHLIHYSYGVNSTEKGDLSSESTVSRIRTEHFPLTLESARPSHTSQYLCASRPDSTGELFFGEGSRLTVL.